This TCR beta chain was documented in a study of cytomegalovirus exposure and HLA in healthy donors. The CDR3 sequence is 14 residues long. The germline V and J ends were trimmed by 5 bases and 9 bases, with 14 bases remaining between them. Germline lookup yields CDR1 PRHDT and CDR2 FYEKMQ (reference sequence). Each donor's status was that of a healthy bone marrow donor. The PCR contained 60 Vbeta and 13 Jbeta primers. Clones were read by immunoSEQ multiplex PCR, and TCRdb kept only the in-frame ones, dropping some. The sample carries about 150,000 clones, approximately 80% recorded once. This TCR derives from a male donor in good health and CMV-seronegative. Sequencing was performed on PBMCs. The rearrangement joins TRBV13 to TRBJ1-6; D is undetermined. The CDR3: CASSPGDASSPLHF. The CDR3 nucleotides read TGTGCCAGCAGCCCCGGAGACGCTTCTTCACCCCTCCACTTT.